The T cell receptor beta chain under discussion was sequenced for a study of response to subunit inactivated influenza vaccine. TCRdb analysed the RT-PCR reads with MiXCR anew, one entry per CDR3 protein. The sample has some 570,000 distinct CDR3 sequences, around 11% seen once. V was trimmed by 0 bases and J by 7 bases, leaving 7 bases between them. This CDR3 has 13 amino acids. These same records also appear under a second study, on T cells expressing NK-cell markers. That publication notes: TCR beta cDNA was made by 5'RACE template switching with UMIs. It was sorted CD3+CD56-NKG2C+, CD3+CD56+NKG2C- and CD3+CD56+NKG2C+ T cells that provided the TCR beta repertoires. The study sequenced eight donors, seven HCMV-seropositive and one seronegative. A range of about 1.0-7.0% of CD8+ T cells consisted of dominant NKG2C+ clonotypes in six donors. It was still unclear whether expanded NKG2C+ T cell clones were HCMV specific.

The specimen comprised PBMCs from blood, sampled on the day of vaccination. The TCR was taken from a man aged 50-60 years who received an inactivated influenza vaccine. The chain is built from TRBV12-3 or TRBV12-4 and TRBJ2-4, with unresolved D. The CDR3 DNA reads TGTGCCAGCAGTTTAGCCGGGTACAACATTCAGTACTTC. Its protein product is CASSLAGYNIQYF.